The 24 T cell receptor beta chains given below trace back to one sample, sequenced in a study of post-analysis software for immune sequencing data. Findings and caveats of the study: Included in a set of about five TRBV segments more frequent in patients than controls were TRBV5-6, TRBV5-1 and TRBV20-1.

No antigens are known for them. Incorporated into the TCR beta cDNA libraries were unique molecular identifiers, which served to reduce PCR and sequencing biases. TCRdb re-called the PCR reads with MiXCR, one entry per CDR3 protein. The sample yields around 400,000 distinct CDR3 sequences, roughly 38% seen once. The sample comprised blood. The receptors stem from a girl aged 2 to 9 with multiple sclerosis.

This clonotype was observed a few times. The gene calls are TRBV7-9 and TRBJ1-5; D might be TRBD1 (5 bases). This CDR3 is 15 amino acids long. V was cut by 1 base and J by 3 bases, with 10 bases left in between. Germline V gene data show CDR1 as SEHNR and CDR2 as FQNEAQ (reference sequence). This CDR3 is CASSLVGDSNQPQHF. The CDR3 nucleotides are TGTGCCAGCAGCTTAGTGGGGGACTCCAATCAGCCCCAGCATTTT.

This chain joins TRBV20-1 and TRBJ2-3; 7 bases agree with TRBD2. Germline trimming cut 6 bases from V and 3 bases from J; bases unmatched to any gene: 9. The CDR3 sequence is 14 residues long. CDR1 is DFQATT, CDR2 SNEGSKA, per germline (reference sequence). The CDR3 nucleotides read TGCAGTGCCACCAGCGGGAAAAGGACAGATACGCAGTATTTT. Protein product: CSATSGKRTDTQYF.

As concerns this clonotype: The junction departs from the called germline gene at one end, perhaps through a read error. V gene TRBV24-1 combines with J gene TRBJ2-1; TRBD1 might be the D (6 bases). Germline lookup yields CDR1 KGHDR and CDR2 SFDVKD. The CDR3 extends over 16 amino acids. CDR3 protein: CATSDLKGVTYNEQFF. The CDR3 coding sequence is TGTGCCACCAGTGATTTGAAGGGGGTCACCTACAATGAACAGTTCTTC.

This rearrangement joins TRBV12-3 or TRBV12-4 to TRBJ2-1; unclear D gene. This CDR3 is 12 amino acids long. V lost 3 bases and J 10 bases, leaving 10 bases between the germline ends. In nucleotides, the CDR3 is TGTGCCAGCAGTTTGTCACCCCAGGAGCAGTTCTTC. Its translation: CASSLSPQEQFF.

This clonotype has just a few counts. The chain has TRBV7-2 and TRBJ2-7; a weak D match, TRBD2 (5 bases). Germline lookup yields CDR1 SGHTA and CDR2 FQGNSA. V was trimmed by 1 base and J by 6 bases, leaving 10 bases between them. The CDR3 loop spans 13 amino acids. This CDR3 reads CASSLVERLEQYF. In DNA form, the CDR3 reads TGTGCCAGCAGCTTAGTTGAGCGGCTCGAGCAGTACTTC.

In nucleotides, the CDR3 is TGTGCCAGCAGCTTAAAAGCCCGGGACAGGGGCCGGGGGATGAACACTGAAGCTTTCTTT. Translating gives CASSLKARDRGRGMNTEAFF. The V call is TRBV7-9, the J call TRBJ1-1, with 10 bases aligning to TRBD1. The CDR3 sequence is 20 residues long. V lost 2 bases and J lost 0; bases outside the gene matches: 15. Germline V CDR1 and CDR2: SEHNR, FQNEAQ (reference sequence).

The chain employs TRBV28 and TRBJ2-1, with 8 bases that match TRBD2. This CDR3 spans 15 amino acids. Germline V gene data show CDR1 as MDHEN and CDR2 as SYDVKM. After removal of 7 bases from V and 9 bases from J, the junction contained 14 bases not matched to a gene. As DNA, the CDR3 is TGTGCCAGCATCCCCGGTGCCGGGGGGGCCTTTGAGCAGTTCTTC. Its protein is CASIPGAGGAFEQFF.

This chain links TRBV7-9 with TRBJ1-4, with D unresolved. The germline V and J ends were trimmed by 1 base and 10 bases, with 10 bases remaining between them. Germline assignment: CDR1 SEHNR and CDR2 FQNEAQ (reference sequence). This CDR3 contains 13 residues. CDR3 in DNA: TGTGCCAGCAGCTTAGTCGAGGTGGGAAAACTGTTTTTT. Encoded protein: CASSLVEVGKLFF.

This clonotype was seen a handful of times. The chain links TRBV27 to TRBJ1-6; 8 bases are a match to TRBD1. Per the germline V gene, CDR1 is MNHEY and CDR2 is SMNVEV (reference sequence). The CDR3 has 14 amino acids. With 6 bases clipped from V and 9 bases from J, the junction kept 7 bases outside the gene matches. CDR3 coding DNA: TGTGCCAGCAGGCCCGACAGGGGAGCTTCACCCCTCCACTTT. Translation gives CASRPDRGASPLHF.

At least ten counts were recorded for this clonotype. The J gene is TRBJ2-3, the V gene TRBV6-5; D gene ambiguous. The CDR3 is 15 residues long. Germline V gene lookup returns CDR1 MNHEY and CDR2 SVGAGI. Trimming shortened V by 7 bases and J by 2 bases, and 16 bases separated the two germline ends. The CDR3 DNA is TGTGCCAGCAAAAGGGCCCCCCTAATCACAGATACGCAGTATTTT. Encoded protein: CASKRAPLITDTQYF.

The chain recombines TRBV29-1 with TRBJ1-2, with D possibly matching TRBD1 (6 bases). The CDR3 length is 11 residues. The V end was cut by 4 bases, the J end by 6 bases, with 9 bases between. CDR1 is SQVTM and CDR2 is ANQGSEA in the germline V gene. Here the CDR3 reads CSVGQADGYTF. Here the CDR3 DNA reads TGCAGCGTTGGACAGGCGGATGGCTACACCTTC.

The gene calls are TRBV28 and TRBJ2-4; TRBD1 might be the D (6 bases). Germline CDR1 reads MDHEN; CDR2 reads SYDVKM. Trimming took 7 bases from V and 0 from J, leaving 16 bases between them. CDR3 size: 16 residues. The CDR3 is CASTAMLGGAKNIQYF. CDR3 nucleotides: TGTGCCAGCACCGCCATGTTAGGGGGAGCCAAAAACATTCAGTACTTC.

The chain employs TRBV27 and TRBJ1-2; maybe TRBD1 (5 bases). The germline V gene encodes CDR1 MNHEY and CDR2 SMNVEV (reference sequence). The V gene lost 4 bases and the J gene lost 5 bases, with 17 bases spanning the gap. This CDR3 region has 15 residues. The CDR3 DNA follows: TGTGCCAGCAGTTCTCTAGACAGTTCCGCTTATGGCTACACCTTC. This sequence encodes CASSSLDSSAYGYTF.

The CDR3 region is CASSPDGGLLAKNIQYF. As DNA, the CDR3 is TGTGCCAGCAGCCCCGACGGGGGGCTCCTAGCCAAAAACATTCAGTACTTC. The chain employs TRBV5-5 and TRBJ2-4; TRBD2 is a possible D gene (7 bases). The ends were cut back, 4 bases at V and 0 bases at J, with 17 bases in the middle. CDR1 is SGHKS, CDR2 YYEKEE, per germline (reference sequence). The CDR3 sequence is 17 residues long.

J is TRBJ2-5 and V is TRBV15; TRBD2 might be the D (5 bases). Germline-derived CDR1 and CDR2 are LNHNV and YYDKDF (reference sequence). V was trimmed by 2 bases and J by 3 bases, leaving 7 bases between them. The CDR3 is made up of 13 amino acids. CDR3 protein: CATSRTGKETQYF. In DNA form, the CDR3 reads TGTGCCACCAGCAGAACGGGGAAAGAGACCCAGTACTTC.

This CDR3 is CASSQGYRGDTQYF. The CDR3 region has the DNA TGCGCCAGCAGCCAAGGTTACAGAGGAGATACGCAGTATTTT. This chain links TRBV4-1 with TRBJ2-3; D gene ambiguous. Between the trimmed V and J ends, which lost 1 base and 5 bases, there was a span of 10 bases. CDR3 length: 14 amino acids. Germline CDR1 and CDR2: MGHRA and YSYEKL.

The J gene is TRBJ2-7, the V gene TRBV27; TRBD2 aligns across 7 bases. This CDR3 region has 14 residues. Germline V CDR1 and CDR2: MNHEY, SMNVEV (reference sequence). Trimming took 3 bases from V and 4 from J; bases not matched to a gene: 6. The CDR3 spells CASSLGREVYEQYF. The CDR3 DNA follows: TGTGCCAGCAGTTTGGGCCGGGAGGTGTACGAGCAGTACTTC.

This clonotype was counted between two and nine times. The V and J genes are TRBV12-3 or TRBV12-4 and TRBJ2-7; D gene ambiguous. V lost 6 bases and J lost 2, with 14 bases in between. This CDR3 spans 14 amino acids. Written as DNA, the CDR3 is TGTGCCAGCAGCTCAGACGGACCTACCTACGAGCAGTACTTC. Translated, it gives CASSSDGPTYEQYF.

This clonotype was seen a few times. The chain uses TRBV19 and TRBJ1-5; D is possibly TRBD1 (5 bases). V was pared by 5 bases and J by 6 bases, with 17 bases between. Germline loops: CDR1 LNHDA, CDR2 SQIVND (reference sequence). The CDR3 covers 15 residues. DNA for the CDR3: TGTGCCAGTAGTGACCCTGGGACTGCTCGTCAGCCCCAGCATTTT. This translates into CASSDPGTARQPQHF.

There are a few counts of this clonotype. The chain employs TRBV10-3 and TRBJ2-1; TRBD2 might be the D (5 bases). Trimming removed 0 bases from V and 6 bases from J, with 15 bases in between. There are 16 residues in the CDR3. CDR1 and CDR2 (germline): ENHRY, SYGVKD. Here the CDR3 DNA reads TGTGCCATCAGTGAGTCGGCGAGGGAGTGGACCAATGAGCAGTTCTTC. Amino acids: CAISESAREWTNEQFF.

The CDR3, as DNA: TGTGCCAGCAGTGTCCTACAGGGAGGGGATGGCTACACCTTC. Its translation is CASSVLQGGDGYTF. The gene calls are TRBV6-1 and TRBJ1-2; tentatively, D is TRBD1 (6 bases). V was clipped by 4 bases and J by 6 bases, with 15 bases between them. The CDR3 contains 14 residues. Per germline, CDR1 MNHNS and CDR2 SASEGT.

The chain joins TRBV6-6 to TRBJ1-2; 7 nucleotides line up with TRBD1. V lost 6 bases, J lost 0 bases, and 10 bases stayed unmatched. CDR3 length: 16 amino acids. CDR1 is MNHNY, CDR2 SVGAGI, per germline (reference sequence). The DNA of the CDR3 is TGTGCCAGCAGACCCTTGACAGGGCATACTAACTATGGCTACACCTTC. Protein sequence: CASRPLTGHTNYGYTF.

This clonotype was observed a handful of times. The V and J genes are TRBV9 and TRBJ2-7, with D possibly matching TRBD2 (6 bases). Germline V CDR1 and CDR2: SGDLS, YYNGEE. The CDR3 is 17 residues long. The ends were cut back, 0 bases at V and 3 bases at J, with 19 bases in the middle. In DNA, the CDR3 is TGTGCCAGCAGCGTAGGCCCGCGGGGCCCCTCCTTCTACGAGCAGTACTTC. Translating it yields CASSVGPRGPSFYEQYF. The variable domain in full, with the rest retrieved from reference TRBV9 and TRBJ2-7, is DSGVTQTPKHLITATGQRVTLRCSPRSGDLSVYWYQQSLDQGLQFLIQYYNGEERAKGNILERFSAQQFPDLHSELNLSSLELGDSALYFCASSVGPRGPSFYEQYFGPGTRLTVT.

This clonotype has only a few counts. The chain is built from TRBV20-1 and TRBJ2-7; TRBD2 aligns across 11 bases. V shed 3 bases, J shed 6 bases, and the junction held 7 bases outside the gene matches. CDR1 is DFQATT, CDR2 SNEGSKA, per germline (reference sequence). The CDR3 loop spans 14 amino acids. Written as DNA, the CDR3 is TGCAGTGCTAGGGACACTAGCGGGAGAGTCGAGCAGTACTTC. Amino acid sequence: CSARDTSGRVEQYF.